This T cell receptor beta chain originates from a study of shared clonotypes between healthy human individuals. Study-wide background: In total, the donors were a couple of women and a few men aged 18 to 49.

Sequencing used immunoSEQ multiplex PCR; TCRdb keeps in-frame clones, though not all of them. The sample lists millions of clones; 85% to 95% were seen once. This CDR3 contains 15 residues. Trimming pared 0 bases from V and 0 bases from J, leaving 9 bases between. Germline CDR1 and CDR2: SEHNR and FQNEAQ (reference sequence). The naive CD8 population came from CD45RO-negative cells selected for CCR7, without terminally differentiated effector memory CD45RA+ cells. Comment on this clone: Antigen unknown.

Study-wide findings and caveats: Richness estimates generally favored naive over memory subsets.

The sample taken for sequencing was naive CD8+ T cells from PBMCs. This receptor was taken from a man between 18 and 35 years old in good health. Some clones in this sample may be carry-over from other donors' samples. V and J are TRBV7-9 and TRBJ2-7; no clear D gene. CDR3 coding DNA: TGTGCCAGCAGCTTAGCGGGGTCACCCTCCTACGAGCAGTACTTC. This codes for CASSLAGSPSYEQYF.